One and the same sample provided the 20 T cell receptor beta chains below, sequenced in a study of blood T cell repertoires in COVID-19. The data were produced by immunoSEQ multiplex PCR, yet TCRdb's version contains in-frame clones alone and is incomplete. Found here are under 150,000 clones, around 80% of them singletons; the top ten hold 5.5% to 8%. The sample taken for sequencing was peripheral blood. These receptor sequences come from a human donor in a cohort sampled during active COVID-19.

The chain is built from TRBV6-5 and TRBJ2-3; the D gene is possibly TRBD2 (6 bases). Germline CDR1 is MNHEY and CDR2 is SVGAGI. The V end lost 6 bases, the J end lost 1 base, and 14 bases lay between the germline ends. The CDR3 is 15 residues long. The CDR3 reads CASRQGASGTDTQYF. DNA of the CDR3: TGTGCCAGCAGACAAGGGGCTAGCGGCACAGATACGCAGTATTTT.

The chain carries TRBV20-1 and TRBJ2-2; TRBD1 is a possible D gene (5 bases). Germline V CDR1 and CDR2: DFQATT, SNEGSKA (reference sequence). The CDR3 is 14 residues long. V was pared by 3 bases and J by 5 bases, with 13 bases between. CDR3 DNA: TGCAGTGCTAGTAGGGGTGAAGGTACCGGGGAGCTGTTTTTT. Translating gives CSASRGEGTGELFF.

This clone was seen only a few times. The J gene is TRBJ1-1, the V gene TRBV5-7, with 10 bases fitting TRBD1. TRBV5-7 is an open reading frame whose function is uncertain. Trimming removed 0 bases from V and 8 bases from J; junction bases left unmatched: 10. The CDR3 totals 16 residues. CDR3 sequence: CASSLANGDRGEEAFF. In nucleotides, the CDR3 is TGTGCCAGCAGCTTGGCCAACGGGGACAGGGGCGAGGAAGCTTTCTTT.

The rearrangement joins TRBV19 to TRBJ1-2; 9 bases align to TRBD1. V shed 5 bases, J shed 4 bases, and the junction held 8 bases outside the gene matches. CDR3 size: 15 residues. The V gene's germline CDR1 is LNHDA and CDR2 SQIVND (reference sequence). CDR3 DNA: TGTGCCAGTAGTCCGACCGGGACAGGGATCTATGGCTACACCTTC. As protein: CASSPTGTGIYGYTF. The full variable domain, completed using reference TRBV19 and TRBJ1-2, is DGGITQSPKYLFRKEGQNVTLSCEQNLNHDAMYWYRQDPGQGLRLIYYSQIVNDFQKGDIAEGYSVSREKKESFPLTVTSAQKNPTAFYLCASSPTGTGIYGYTFGSGTRLTVV.

This chain connects TRBV28 to TRBJ2-3, with D possibly being TRBD2 (6 bases). CDR1 and CDR2 (germline): MDHEN, SYDVKM. V dropped 6 bases and J dropped 8 bases, with 27 bases sitting between them. CDR3 length: 17 amino acids. The CDR3 protein is CASSPPGGAQILGTQYF. The CDR3 nucleotides read TGTGCCAGCAGCCCGCCGGGCGGGGCGCAGATTTTAGGTACGCAGTATTTT.

V and J are TRBV6-6 and TRBJ2-2, with 8 bases matching TRBD2. Trimming took 2 bases from V and 6 from J; bases not matched to a gene: 5. The germline CDR1 and CDR2 sequences are MNHNY and SVGAGI (reference sequence). The CDR3 totals 15 residues. The CDR3: CASSYRTSLSGELFF. CDR3 nucleotide sequence: TGTGCCAGCAGTTACCGGACTAGCCTGTCCGGGGAGCTGTTTTTT.

The rearrangement joins TRBV7-9 to TRBJ1-2; 9 bases line up with TRBD1. V gave up 5 bases and J gave up 7 bases; unmatched junction bases: 8. CDR1 SEHNR and CDR2 FQNEAQ come from the germline V gene (reference sequence). The CDR3 extends over 14 amino acids. In nucleotides, the CDR3 is TGTGCCAGCAGCCGAACAGGGACAGGGAGTGGCTACACCTTC. It yields the protein CASSRTGTGSGYTF. The full variable domain, completed using reference TRBV7-9 and TRBJ1-2, is DTGVSQNPRHKITKRGQNVTFRCDPISEHNRLYWYRQTLGQGPEFLTYFQNEAQLEKSRLLSDRFSAERPKGSFSTLEIQRTEQGDSAMYLCASSRTGTGSGYTFGSGTRLTVV.

This clone was seen only a few times. The chain couples TRBV25-1 to TRBJ2-7; 13 bases map to TRBD2. CDR1 is MGHDK, CDR2 SYGVNS, per germline. There are 17 residues in the CDR3. With V trimmed by 8 bases and J by 0 bases, 10 bases remained unmatched. The CDR3 nucleotides read TGTGCCAGCCTAGGAGGACTAGCGGGGGTCAGCTCCTACGAGCAGTACTTC. This gives the protein CASLGGLAGVSSYEQYF.

This rearrangement joins TRBV3-1 (or the pseudogene TRBV3-2) to TRBJ1-3; D is undetermined. Between the trimmed V and J ends, which lost 6 bases and 0 bases, there was a span of 6 bases. Germline assignment: CDR1 LGHDT and CDR2 YNNKEL (reference sequence). This CDR3 has 13 amino acids. CDR3 sequence: CASSESSGNTIYF. CDR3 sequence (DNA): TGTGCCAGCAGTGAGAGCTCTGGAAACACCATATATTTT.

The genes are TRBV5-6 and TRBJ1-1; D possibly corresponds to TRBD1 (6 bases). From germline, CDR1 is SGHDT and CDR2 YYEEEE. The CDR3 is 14 amino acids. Trimming shortened V by 5 bases and J by 3 bases, and 14 bases separated the two germline ends. Here the CDR3 reads CASRRQDSYTEAFF. The CDR3 bases are TGTGCCAGCAGGAGACAGGATAGCTACACTGAAGCTTTCTTT.

The chain recombines TRBV7-6 with TRBJ2-3, with D possibly being TRBD2 (6 bases). From germline, CDR1 is SGHVS and CDR2 FNYEAQ. V was pared by 1 base and J by 0 bases, with 8 bases between. The length of the CDR3 is 15 residues. The CDR3 DNA sequence: TGTGCCAGCAGCTTAGGGGGGACTAGCACAGATACGCAGTATTTT. Its protein is CASSLGGTSTDTQYF.

The J gene is TRBJ2-3, the V gene TRBV19; 10 nucleotides align to TRBD1. Germline CDR1 is LNHDA and CDR2 is SQIVND (reference sequence). The CDR3 sequence is 15 residues long. Trimming cost V 6 bases and J 4 bases; bases outside gene matches: 7. The CDR3 is CASSARTGGADTQYF. The CDR3 DNA reads as TGTGCCAGTAGCGCTCGGACAGGGGGGGCAGATACGCAGTATTTT.

This rearrangement joins TRBV7-9 to TRBJ1-1; 7 bases match TRBD1. This CDR3 contains 14 residues. Germline CDR1 and CDR2: SEHNR and FQNEAQ (reference sequence). V trimming: 2 bases; J trimming: 4 bases; junction bases outside the gene matches: 4. This CDR3 reads CASSLQGQSTEAFF. CDR3 nucleotide sequence: TGTGCCAGCAGCTTACAGGGACAGTCCACTGAAGCTTTCTTT.

The chain joins TRBV2 to TRBJ2-3; tentatively, D is TRBD2 (5 bases). The germline CDR1 and CDR2 sequences are SNHLY and FYNNEI. Between the trimmed V and J ends, which lost 6 bases and 6 bases, there was a span of 16 bases. The CDR3 consists of 14 residues. CDR3 coding DNA: TGTGCCAGCAGAGAGGGTTGGTTAAGGGATACGCAGTATTTT. This codes for CASREGWLRDTQYF.

V gene TRBV9 combines with J gene TRBJ1-2; TRBD1 agrees at 9 bases. The CDR3 is 13 amino acids. Germline V gives CDR1 SGDLS, CDR2 YYNGEE. Trimming took 4 bases from V and 4 from J; bases not matched to a gene: 2. CDR3 nucleotide sequence: TGTGCCAGCAGCCTGACAGGGGGCTATGGCTACACCTTC. It translates to CASSLTGGYGYTF. Full variable domain (rest looked up from reference TRBV9 and TRBJ1-2): DSGVTQTPKHLITATGQRVTLRCSPRSGDLSVYWYQQSLDQGLQFLIQYYNGEERAKGNILERFSAQQFPDLHSELNLSSLELGDSALYFCASSLTGGYGYTFGSGTRLTVV.

About this clone: The same CDR3 arises from other DNA sequences in this sample as well. The V gene is TRBV5-1, the J gene TRBJ1-2, with TRBD1 identical over 7 bases. CDR1 and CDR2 (germline): SGHRS, YFSETQ. The CDR3 sequence is 14 residues long. V gave up 0 bases and J gave up 4 bases; unmatched junction bases: 3. The chain's CDR3 is CASSLGQGSYGYTF. The CDR3 nucleotides are TGCGCCAGCAGCTTGGGACAGGGAAGCTATGGCTACACCTTC. The whole variable domain, remainder taken from reference TRBV5-1 and TRBJ1-2, is KAGVTQTPRYLIKTRGQQVTLSCSPISGHRSVSWYQQTPGQGLQFLFEYFSETQRNKGNFPGRFSGRQFSNSRSEMNVSTLELGDSALYLCASSLGQGSYGYTFGSGTRLTVV.

The CDR3 region is CASSRSTGGYEQYF. In DNA, the CDR3 is TGTGCCAGCAGCCGCTCGACAGGGGGCTACGAGCAGTACTTC. The chain uses TRBV6-2 or TRBV6-3 and TRBJ2-7, with TRBD1 matching over 9 bases. Germline trimming cut 6 bases from V and 3 bases from J; bases unmatched to any gene: 6. The CDR3 extends over 14 amino acids. The germline CDR1 and CDR2 sequences are MNHEY and SVGEGT.

V gene TRBV5-6 combines with J gene TRBJ2-7, with 7 nucleotides matching TRBD1. The germline CDR1 and CDR2 sequences are SGHDT and YYEEEE. V was pared by 3 bases and J by 6 bases, with 15 bases of the junction left unmatched. The CDR3 length is 16 residues. The CDR3 bases are TGTGCCAGCAGCTCGCAAGGGACAGCTCTTACTGGCGAGCAGTACTTC. Encoded protein: CASSSQGTALTGEQYF.

The chain employs TRBV5-4 and TRBJ2-3; 9 bases line up with TRBD2. The CDR3 is 17 amino acids. The germline CDR1 and CDR2 sequences are SGHNT and YYREEE (reference sequence). V lost 2 bases and J lost 0; bases outside the gene matches: 7. Written as DNA, the CDR3 is TGTGCCAGCAGCTTTAGAGCGGGGGGTCCTAGCACAGATACGCAGTATTTT. Translating it yields CASSFRAGGPSTDTQYF.

The chain joins TRBV6-5 to TRBJ2-3; 8 bases agree with TRBD1. Germline assignment: CDR1 MNHEY and CDR2 SVGAGI. This CDR3 region has 14 residues. Trimming removed 6 bases from V and 6 bases from J; junction bases left unmatched: 8. CDR3: CASRPRQGRDTQYF. CDR3 nucleotides: TGTGCCAGCAGACCGCGACAGGGGAGGGATACGCAGTATTTT.